This T cell receptor beta chain was captured by sequencing in a study of T-cell reconstitution after alpha-beta-depleted transplantation in children. V lost 3 bases to trimming and J lost 2 bases, with 12 bases between them. Germline V gene lookup returns CDR1 MGHRA and CDR2 YSYEKL. The CDR3 is 15 residues long. A few counts support this clonotype. Preparing the TCRbeta library involved the use of unique molecular identifiers. TCRdb processed the PCR reads anew with MiXCR; each CDR3 protein has one entry. The data show some 500,000 distinct CDR3 sequences, around 16% seen once. Sequencing used PBMCs from the stem cell graft donor, obtained from the stem cell graft. This chain connects TRBV4-1 to TRBJ2-3; tentatively, D is TRBD1 (6 bases). This clonotype was obtained from a human donor who donated a stem cell graft to a child with acute lymphoblastic leukemia. The CDR3, as DNA: TGCGCCAGCAGCCATGAAGGGGGATTCACAGATACGCAGTATTTT. Translation: CASSHEGGFTDTQYF.